The rows below give T cell receptor beta chains drawn from one sample of a study of blood T cells in healthy people across ages. TCRdb reprocessed the 5' RACE reads via MiXCR and lists one record per CDR3 protein. The sample records around 800,000 distinct CDR3 sequences, around two thirds being singletons. Sequencing used blood. The receptors come from a man aged 25 to 40 in good health. The CDR3 runs from the conserved cysteine through the conserved F or W. The D gene is left open where the match is weak. Clone size is stated in some rows and not others, as once, few, many or a class when expanded.

TRBJ1-2 | . | once | TRBV29-1 | CNVDTGSNYGYTF | TGCAACGTTGACACAGGTTCTAACTATGGCTACACCTTC
TRBJ2-7 | TRBD1 | . | TRBV7-2 | CASSASGTANEQYF | TGTGCCAGCAGCGCGTCCGGGACAGCCAACGAGCAGTACTTC
TRBJ2-3 | TRBD1 | . | TRBV6-6 | CASSSRGQSDTQYF | TGTGCCAGCAGTTCCAGGGGGCAATCAGATACGCAGTATTTT
TRBJ1-5 | TRBD1 | . | TRBV20-1 | CSASGTGFNQPQHF | TGCAGTGCTAGCGGGACAGGGTTCAATCAGCCCCAGCATTTT
TRBJ2-1 | . | . | TRBV11-2 | CASSFPLLDSSREEQFF | TGTGCCAGCAGTTTCCCCTTACTAGACTCCTCCAGGGAAGAGCAGTTCTTC
TRBJ1-1 | . | . | TRBV29-1 | CSGRRKNTEAFF | TGCAGCGGCCGACGGAAGAACACTGAAGCTTTCTTT
TRBJ2-2 | . | . | TRBV6-5 | CASSGIYDTGELFF | TGTGCCAGTTCCGGCATATACGACACCGGGGAGCTGTTTTTT
TRBJ2-1 | . | . | TRBV6-5 | CASSKGAYNEQFF | TGTGCCAGCAGCAAGGGGGCCTACAATGAGCAGTTCTTC
TRBJ1-5 | . | once | TRBV7-2 | CASSLEFGGRAAQPQHF | TGTGCCAGCAGCTTAGAATTTGGGGGGAGGGCGGCCCAGCCCCAGCATTTT
TRBJ2-7 | TRBD2 | . | TRBV7-2 | CASSLWTSGGAYNEQYF | TGTGCCAGCAGCTTGTGGACTAGCGGGGGGGCCTACAATGAGCAGTACTTC
TRBJ2-1 | TRBD2 | . | TRBV27 | CASSTSGGAYEQFF | TGTGCCAGCAGTACTAGCGGGGGGGCCTATGAGCAGTTCTTC
TRBJ1-1 | TRBD1 | once | TRBV29-1 | CSAEQGEAFF | TGCAGCGCCGAACAGGGGGAAGCTTTCTTT
TRBJ2-3 | TRBD2 | . | TRBV11-2 | CASRGWGGRGDTQYF | TGTGCCAGCAGGGGGTGGGGGGGGAGAGGAGATACGCAGTATTTT
TRBJ2-7 | TRBD1 | . | TRBV28 | CASSETGQPSYEQYF | TGTGCCAGCAGTGAGACGGGACAGCCCTCCTACGAGCAGTACTTC